These 30 T cell receptor beta chains originate from one sample sequenced in a study of regulatory T cells in long-lasting Graves disease. Regarding time point: newly diagnosed GD, antithyroid drugs for less than 3 months. With RNA extracted from PBMCs as input, the TCR library was made. For TCR beta, libraries came from iRepertoire HTBI primers and Arm-PCR of CDR3 regions. TCRdb re-analysed the multiplex PCR reads in MiXCR, keeping a single row per CDR3 protein. The sample has hundreds of thousands of distinct CDR3 sequences; under 20% are singletons. The same data also went into a second study, on T cells in Graves' hyperthyroidism and ophthalmopathy.

This specimen was peripheral blood mononuclear cells (PBMCs), taken at new diagnosis, from a patient treated with antithyroid drugs. These receptors all come from a woman aged 25 to 39 with Graves disease.

This clonotype was recorded many times. J is TRBJ2-7 and V is TRBV28, with TRBD1 matching 8 bases. Germline V gene lookup returns CDR1 MDHEN and CDR2 SYDVKM. This CDR3 spans 16 amino acids. The V segment lost 4 bases and the J segment 1 base; nucleotides outside the gene matches: 9. The CDR3 sequence is CASSSGQGSRSYEQYF. Here the CDR3 DNA reads TGTGCCAGCAGTTCCGGACAGGGTTCGAGGTCCTACGAGCAGTACTTC.

This clonotype was detected ten times or more. The CDR3 spells CAISEGTQPQHF. The CDR3 nucleotides are TGTGCCATCAGTGAGGGGACGCAGCCCCAGCATTTT. The genes are TRBV10-3 and TRBJ1-5; D is perhaps TRBD1 (5 bases). Germline lookup yields CDR1 ENHRY and CDR2 SYGVKD. Trimming took off 2 bases at V and 7 bases at J, with 6 bases between the two ends. The CDR3 contains 12 residues.

Written as DNA, the CDR3 is TGTGCCAGCAGTTTCCGGGCAGGCTATGGCTACACCTTC. Amino acid sequence: CASSFRAGYGYTF. This chain uses TRBV12-3 or TRBV12-4 with TRBJ1-2; D is ambiguous. The CDR3 loop spans 13 amino acids. Trimming pared 3 bases from V and 4 bases from J, leaving 9 bases between.

In its sample, this clonotype was seen a few times. This rearrangement joins TRBV7-8 to TRBJ2-7; D perhaps matches TRBD2 (5 bases). Between the trimmed V and J ends, which lost 2 bases and 5 bases, there was a span of 10 bases. The germline V gene encodes CDR1 SGHVS and CDR2 FQNEAQ. The CDR3 extends over 13 amino acids. The CDR3 bases are TGTGCCAGCAGCTTATCGGGGATCGACGAGCAGTACTTC. Its protein product is CASSLSGIDEQYF.

This clonotype was counted many times. The chain combines TRBV11-2 with TRBJ2-5; the match to TRBD2 covers 8 bases. V was clipped by 1 base and J by 5 bases; unmatched bases: 9. In germline, CDR1 is SGHAT, CDR2 FQNNGV. The CDR3 runs to 16 residues. This CDR3 is CASSLASSGSRETQYF. The CDR3 bases are TGTGCCAGCAGCTTAGCGTCCAGCGGGAGTCGGGAGACCCAGTACTTC. The whole variable domain, remainder taken from reference TRBV11-2 and TRBJ2-5, is EAGVAQSPRYKIIEKRQSVAFWCNPISGHATLYWYQQILGQGPKLLIQFQNNGVVDDSQLPKDRFSAERLKGVDSTLKIQPAKLEDSAVYLCASSLASSGSRETQYFGPGTRLLVL.

In nucleotides, the CDR3 is TGCAGTGCTACCAAAACTAGCGCCCCTGGAGAGACCCAGTACTTC. Amino acid sequence: CSATKTSAPGETQYF. The J gene is TRBJ2-5, the V gene TRBV20-1; TRBD2 matches at 7 bases. V was clipped by 4 bases and J by 4 bases; unmatched bases: 12. The CDR3 totals 15 residues. The germline gives CDR1 DFQATT, CDR2 SNEGSKA (reference sequence).

In this sample, this clonotype turned up a few times. CDR3 loop: CANWDAGYGYTF. The CDR3 coding sequence is TGTGCCAATTGGGACGCCGGCTATGGCTACACCTTC. The chain is built from TRBV28 and TRBJ1-2, with a possible D match to TRBD1 (5 bases). V shed 10 bases and J shed 4 bases, with 13 bases lying between them. CDR1 and CDR2 (germline): MDHEN, SYDVKM. This CDR3 is 12 amino acids long.

As to this clonotype: Given a much more abundant clone one base away, this may be a read error. This rearrangement joins TRBV6-2 or TRBV6-3 to TRBJ1-5, with no clear D. CDR3 length equals 13 residues. Per germline, CDR1 MNHEY and CDR2 SVGEGT. Trimming shortened V by 8 bases and J by 0 bases, and 8 bases separated the two germline ends. The CDR3 region is CASGIDSNQPQHF. The DNA of the CDR3 is TGTGCCAGCGGGATTGATAGCAATCAGCCCCAGCATTTT.

This clonotype was counted many times. The rearrangement links TRBV7-8 to TRBJ1-4, with D possibly matching TRBD1 (5 bases). Germline V gene sequence: CDR1 SGHVS, CDR2 FQNEAQ. Trimming shortened V by 0 bases and J by 7 bases, and 9 bases separated the two germline ends. CDR3 length: 14 residues. CDR3 protein: CASSLAGGSEKLFF. The CDR3 region has the DNA TGTGCCAGCAGCTTAGCGGGGGGAAGTGAAAAACTGTTTTTT. Supplemented by reference TRBV7-8 and TRBJ1-4, the full variable domain reads GAGVSQSPRYKVAKRGQDVALRCDPISGHVSLFWYQQALGQGPEFLTYFQNEAQLDKSGLPSDRFFAERPEGSVSTLKIQRTQQEDSAVYLCASSLAGGSEKLFFGSGTQLSVL.

This clonotype was detected ten times or more. CDR3 sequence reads: CASSALTGEGEAFF. The CDR3 DNA follows: TGTGCCAGCAGTGCCCTAACAGGGGAAGGAGAAGCTTTCTTT. The rearrangement joins TRBV2 to TRBJ1-1, with 7 bases matching TRBD1. V lost 4 bases and J lost 8; bases outside the gene matches: 10. The germline V gene encodes CDR1 SNHLY and CDR2 FYNNEI. CDR3 size: 14 residues. Based on the CDR3 plus reference TRBV2 and TRBJ1-1, the full variable domain is EPEVTQTPSHQVTQMGQEVILRCVPISNHLYFYWYRQILGQKVEFLVSFYNNEISEKSEIFDDQFSVERPDGSNFTLKIRSTKLEDSAMYFCASSALTGEGEAFFGQGTRLTVV.

This clonotype was found many times. This CDR3 reads CASSLVQGLSTEAFF. The CDR3 DNA sequence: TGTGCCAGCAGTTTAGTTCAGGGCTTAAGTACTGAAGCTTTCTTT. V and J are TRBV12-3 or TRBV12-4 and TRBJ1-1; D perhaps matches TRBD1 (5 bases). This CDR3 has 15 amino acids. V shed 1 base and J shed 5 bases, with 14 bases lying between them.

This clonotype was detected only a few times. The gene calls are TRBV7-9 and TRBJ2-3, with D unresolved. The germline V and J ends were trimmed by 5 bases and 5 bases, with 8 bases remaining between them. CDR1 and CDR2 (germline): SEHNR, FQNEAQ (reference sequence). This CDR3 region has 12 residues. Written as DNA, the CDR3 is TGTGCCAGCAGCGGGTCCGTAGATACGCAGTATTTT. As protein: CASSGSVDTQYF.

For this clonotype: A read error may explain this, as a much larger clone is one base away. The chain recombines TRBV7-2 with TRBJ1-2; 9 positions match TRBD1. The germline V gene encodes CDR1 SGHTA and CDR2 FQGNSA. The trim removed 7 bases at V and 4 bases at J, leaving 13 bases unmatched. The CDR3 loop spans 16 amino acids. CDR3 sequence: CASTEGCGTGSYGYTF. Here the CDR3 DNA reads TGTGCCAGCACCGAAGGGTGCGGGACAGGGAGCTATGGCTACACCTTC.

Concerning this clonotype: The junction departs from germline at one end; a sequencing error may be responsible. The J gene is TRBJ2-3, the V gene TRBV20-1, with TRBD2 matching over 12 bases. This CDR3 spans 13 amino acids. Germline CDR1 and CDR2: DFQATT and SNEGSKA (reference sequence). CDR3 coding DNA: TGCAGTGGGACTAGCGGGAACACAGGTACGCAGTATTTT. Translation: CSGTSGNTGTQYF.

This clonotype was counted only a few times. V usage is TRBV19 and J usage is TRBJ1-6; D uncertain. V was trimmed by 3 bases and J by 7 bases, leaving 4 bases between them. The length of the CDR3 is 12 residues. Germline CDR1 is LNHDA and CDR2 is SQIVND (reference sequence). The CDR3: CASSIQNSPLHF. CDR3 DNA: TGTGCCAGTAGTATTCAGAATTCACCCCTCCACTTT.

At least ten counts were recorded for this clonotype. V usage is TRBV7-8 and J usage is TRBJ1-3, with D perhaps matching TRBD1 (6 bases). CDR1 and CDR2 from the germline V gene are SGHVS and FQNEAQ. V was trimmed by 10 bases and J by 2 bases, leaving 15 bases between them. The CDR3 is made up of 14 amino acids. The chain's CDR3 is CATDRIDAGNTIYF. Here the CDR3 DNA reads TGTGCCACTGACAGGATCGACGCTGGAAACACCATATATTTT.

In its sample, this clonotype was seen a few times. The rearrangement uses TRBV7-9 and TRBJ2-1, with 7 bases identical to TRBD1. V was clipped by 5 bases and J by 4 bases; unmatched bases: 8. The CDR3 runs 15 residues. Germline CDR1 is SEHNR and CDR2 is FQNEAQ (reference sequence). CDR3 sequence reads: CASSPRDRNYNEQFF. The CDR3 DNA is TGTGCCAGCAGCCCCCGGGACAGAAATTACAATGAGCAGTTCTTC.

The J gene is TRBJ1-5, the V gene TRBV19; D is unresolved. Trimming pared 11 bases from V and 0 bases from J, leaving 17 bases between. CDR3 length: 15 residues. Looked up from germline, CDR1 is LNHDA and CDR2 is SQIVND (reference sequence). CDR3 nucleotide sequence: TGTGCCGGCAGCCGGGAACATTATAGCAATCAGCCCCAGCATTTT. This gives the protein CAGSREHYSNQPQHF. Full variable domain (rest looked up from reference TRBV19 and TRBJ1-5): DGGITQSPKYLFRKEGQNVTLSCEQNLNHDAMYWYRQDPGQGLRLIYYSQIVNDFQKGDIAEGYSVSREKKESFPLTVTSAQKNPTAFYLCAGSREHYSNQPQHFGDGTRLSIL.

Here the CDR3 DNA reads TGTGCCAGCAGCTCAAGTTTGGGGACAGGAGTCCGGGGCTCCTACAATGAGCAGTTCTTC. Residues: CASSSSLGTGVRGSYNEQFF. The chain is built from TRBV7-9 and TRBJ2-1; 8 nucleotides agree with TRBD1. The CDR3 is made up of 20 amino acids. The germline gives CDR1 SEHNR, CDR2 FQNEAQ (reference sequence). With 4 bases clipped from V and 0 bases from J, the junction kept 17 bases outside the gene matches.

Many counts were recorded for this clonotype. This chain joins TRBV29-1 and TRBJ2-7; no firm D call. Trimming shortened V by 4 bases and J by 4 bases, and 8 bases separated the two germline ends. Germline loops: CDR1 SQVTM, CDR2 ANQGSEA. This CDR3 is 11 amino acids long. CDR3: CSVGVGYEQYF. The CDR3 region has the DNA TGCAGCGTTGGGGTGGGGTACGAGCAGTACTTC.

This clonotype was seen ten or more times. The rearrangement joins TRBV20-1 to TRBJ1-6; D remains ambiguous. This CDR3 is built from 14 residues. CDR1 is DFQATT, CDR2 SNEGSKA, per germline (reference sequence). The ends were cut back, 0 bases at V and 9 bases at J, with 12 bases in the middle. DNA of the CDR3: TGCAGTGCTAGAGATCATCAGGTCGCTTCACCCCTCCACTTT. This encodes CSARDHQVASPLHF.

This clonotype was detected ten times or more. The chain is built from TRBV27 and TRBJ1-1; D ambiguous. The V and J ends lost 5 bases and 1 base respectively, with 14 bases between them. The CDR3 is 15 amino acids. Per the germline V gene, CDR1 is MNHEY and CDR2 is SMNVEV (reference sequence). Written as DNA, the CDR3 is TGTGCCAGCAGTAGAGTTGGAAAAGGGAACACTGAAGCTTTCTTT. This translates into CASSRVGKGNTEAFF.

In this sample, this clonotype turned up many times. J is TRBJ2-3 and V is TRBV27; tentatively, D is TRBD2 (5 bases). Trimming took off 4 bases at V and 2 bases at J, with 13 bases between the two ends. The germline CDR1 and CDR2 sequences are MNHEY and SMNVEV (reference sequence). The CDR3 covers 15 residues. The CDR3 loop is CASSSRGSATDTQYF. Written as DNA, the CDR3 is TGTGCCAGCAGTTCCCGGGGTAGCGCCACAGATACGCAGTATTTT.

DNA of the CDR3: TGTGCCTGGAGTGTAGGAGGACAGGGAATGAGTGGCTACACCTTC. It is translated as CAWSVGGQGMSGYTF. This sequence joins TRBV30 and TRBJ1-2; 8 bases line up with TRBD1. This CDR3 is 15 amino acids long. V was clipped by 0 bases and J by 7 bases; unmatched bases: 10. CDR1 is GTSNPN and CDR2 is SVGIG in the germline V gene (reference sequence).

This clonotype turned up a few times. J is TRBJ2-6 and V is TRBV7-2; D might be TRBD1 (6 bases). Per germline, CDR1 SGHTA and CDR2 FQGNSA. V lost 1 base to trimming and J lost 1 base, with 11 bases between them. The CDR3 runs to 17 residues. CDR3 residues: CASSLVWGRSGANVLTF. CDR3 coding DNA: TGTGCCAGCAGCTTAGTCTGGGGGCGGTCTGGGGCCAACGTCCTGACTTTC.

This sequence joins TRBV3-1 and TRBJ1-4; the D gene is possibly TRBD1 (5 bases). The CDR3 has 15 residues. With 4 bases removed from V and 5 bases from J, the gap between germline ends came to 14 bases. CDR1 is LGHDT and CDR2 is YNNKEL in the germline V gene (reference sequence). CDR3 nucleotide sequence: TGTGCCAGCAGCCGGAACGGGGCGGGGAATGAAAAACTGTTTTTT. It specifies CASSRNGAGNEKLFF.

This clonotype was seen repeatedly, ten times or more. The chain uses TRBV7-2 and TRBJ2-7, with TRBD1 matching 7 bases. The CDR3 runs 15 residues. J was trimmed by 0 bases and V by 1 base; bases with no gene match: 3. Germline assignment: CDR1 SGHTA and CDR2 FQGNSA. The CDR3 here is CASSLVAGGSYEQYF. The DNA for the CDR3 is TGTGCCAGCAGCTTAGTGGCAGGGGGCTCCTACGAGCAGTACTTC.

This clonotype was seen more than once but under ten times. The chain employs TRBV25-1 and TRBJ2-1; the match to TRBD2 covers 11 bases. The CDR3 consists of 15 residues. The V gene end was trimmed by 6 bases and the J gene end by 4 bases; junction bases not matched to a gene: 5. Germline V gene lookup returns CDR1 MGHDK and CDR2 SYGVNS. The CDR3 loop is CASRRASGRYNEQFF. DNA of the CDR3: TGTGCCAGCAGAAGGGCTAGCGGGAGGTACAATGAGCAGTTCTTC. Using reference TRBV25-1 and TRBJ2-1 for the parts outside the CDR3, the full variable domain is EADIYQTPRYLVIGTGKKITLECSQTMGHDKMYWYQQDPGMELHLIHYSYGVNSTEKGDLSSESTVSRIRTEHFPLTLESARPSHTSQYLCASRRASGRYNEQFFGPGTRLTVL.

The chain couples TRBV18 to TRBJ1-5; TRBD1 might be the D (6 bases). Between the trimmed V and J ends, which lost 3 bases and 1 base, there was a span of 19 bases. Germline V lookup: CDR1 KGHSH, CDR2 LQKENI. The CDR3 contains 18 residues. The CDR3 region has the DNA TGTGCCAGCTCACCGGTTTTCCCCGGGGGCGACAGCAATCAGCCCCAGCATTTT. Protein: CASSPVFPGGDSNQPQHF.

There are a few counts of this clonotype. J is TRBJ2-1 and V is TRBV5-1; TRBD1 might be the D (5 bases). Germline-derived CDR1 and CDR2 are SGHRS and YFSETQ. Trimming removed 0 bases at V and 0 bases at J, with 10 bases between. The CDR3 contains 16 residues. The CDR3 bases are TGCGCCAGCAGCTTGGTCACAGGTTTCTCCTACAATGAGCAGTTCTTC. It yields the protein CASSLVTGFSYNEQFF.